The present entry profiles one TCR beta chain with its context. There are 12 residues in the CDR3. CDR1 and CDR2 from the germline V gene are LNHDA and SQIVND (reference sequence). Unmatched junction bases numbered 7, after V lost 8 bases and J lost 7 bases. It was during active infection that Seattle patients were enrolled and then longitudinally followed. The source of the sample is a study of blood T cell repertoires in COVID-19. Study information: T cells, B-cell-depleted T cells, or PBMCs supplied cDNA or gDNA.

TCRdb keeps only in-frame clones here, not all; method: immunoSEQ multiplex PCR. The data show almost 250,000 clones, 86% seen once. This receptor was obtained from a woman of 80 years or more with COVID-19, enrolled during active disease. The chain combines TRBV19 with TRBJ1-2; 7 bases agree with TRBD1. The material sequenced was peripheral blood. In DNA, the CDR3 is TGTGCCAGTCGGGACAGCGCCTTTGGCTACACCTTC. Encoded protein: CASRDSAFGYTF.